A single sample is the source of the 9 T cell receptor beta chains below, sequenced in a study of T cells in Graves' hyperthyroidism and ophthalmopathy. Amplification yielded TCR beta CDR3 regions, with RNA transcripts as the source. The HTBI set primed first-round TCR CDR3 RT-PCR. TCRdb used MiXCR to reprocess the multiplex PCR reads, holding one entry per CDR3 protein. The repertoire has about 520,000 distinct CDR3 sequences, 24% of them found once; the top ten carry around 10%. Sequencing used blood. All receptors derive from a woman in her 30s with Graves' ophthalmopathy.

This clonotype was recorded many times. CDR3 sequence (DNA): TGTGCTAGTGGTCCGCAAGACAGGGGTGGGGAGACCCAGTACTTC. Protein sequence: CASGPQDRGGETQYF. The J gene is TRBJ2-5, the V gene TRBV12-5, with 8 bases that match TRBD1. CDR3 length equals 15 residues. Unmatched junction bases numbered 10, after V lost 5 bases and J lost 5 bases. In germline, CDR1 is LGHNT, CDR2 FRNRAP.

The table lists this clonotype with many counts. This rearrangement joins TRBV6-5 to TRBJ1-2; D gene uncertain. Germline CDR1 is MNHEY and CDR2 is SVGAGI. CDR3 length: 14 residues. V gave up 0 bases and J gave up 1 base, with 6 bases separating them. The CDR3 loop reads CASSYSINNYGYTF. CDR3 DNA sequence: TGTGCCAGCAGTTACTCGATAAATAACTATGGCTACACCTTC.

This clonotype was recorded a few times. Since a much larger clone is just one base distant, this may be a read error. V is TRBV7-3 and J is TRBJ1-1; 7 bases agree with TRBD1. Germline V gene data show CDR1 as SGHTA and CDR2 as FQGTGA. Trimming removed 5 bases from V and 8 bases from J; junction bases left unmatched: 14. The CDR3 extends over 15 amino acids. The CDR3 coding sequence is TGTGCCAGCAGCAAATCCGGGACAGAGGGCGAAGAAGCTTTCTTT. This codes for CASSKSGTEGEEAFF.

This clonotype was detected once. V and J are TRBV6-1 and TRBJ1-3; D is undetermined. This CDR3 has 14 amino acids. With 7 bases removed from V and 0 bases from J, the gap between germline ends came to 10 bases. The germline CDR1 and CDR2 sequences are MNHNS and SASEGT. The CDR3: CASKRLSSGNTIYF. CDR3 in DNA: TGTGCCAGCAAGAGGCTTAGCTCTGGAAACACCATATATTTT.

Many counts were recorded for this clonotype. CDR3 sequence reads: CASSYVRETQYF. CDR3 bases: TGTGCCAGCAGTTACGTTCGTGAGACCCAGTACTTC. The V and J genes are TRBV6-2 or TRBV6-3 and TRBJ2-5; D remains ambiguous. CDR3 length equals 12 residues. Germline CDR1 reads MNHEY; CDR2 reads SVGEGT. V was cut by 2 bases and J by 5 bases, with 6 bases left in between.

The V call is TRBV4-1, the J call TRBJ1-3; tentatively, D is TRBD1 (6 bases). CDR1 MGHRA and CDR2 YSYEKL come from the germline V gene. V gave up 4 bases and J gave up 3 bases, with 19 bases separating them. The CDR3 runs to 17 residues. The CDR3 bases are TGCGCCAGCAGCCTCCACCGGGACACGGCTTATGGAAACACCATATATTTT. Encoded protein: CASSLHRDTAYGNTIYF.

The gene calls are TRBV10-3 and TRBJ2-7; D perhaps matches TRBD2 (6 bases). CDR3 length: 15 residues. V was trimmed by 2 bases and J by 0 bases, leaving 11 bases between them. CDR1 and CDR2 from the germline V gene are ENHRY and SYGVKD. The CDR3 sequence is CAISEVRGVSYEQYF. The CDR3 DNA is TGTGCCATCAGTGAGGTGCGGGGCGTCTCCTACGAGCAGTACTTC.

This clonotype came up many times. V and J are TRBV12-3 or TRBV12-4 and TRBJ2-5; D uncertain. The length of the CDR3 is 13 residues. V lost 5 bases and J lost 5, with 12 bases in between. In DNA, the CDR3 is TGTGCCAGCAGTGACGTCGGGCTGGAGACCCAGTACTTC. It translates to CASSDVGLETQYF.

The chain employs TRBV4-3 and TRBJ2-7; D could derive from TRBD1 or TRBD2 (5 bases each). V lost 1 base, J lost 7 bases, and 11 bases lay in between. CDR3 length: 13 residues. Germline V CDR1 and CDR2: LGHNA, YSLEER. The CDR3 sequence is CASSQGEGHEQYF. The CDR3 nucleotides read TGCGCCAGCAGCCAAGGTGAGGGGCATGAGCAGTACTTC.